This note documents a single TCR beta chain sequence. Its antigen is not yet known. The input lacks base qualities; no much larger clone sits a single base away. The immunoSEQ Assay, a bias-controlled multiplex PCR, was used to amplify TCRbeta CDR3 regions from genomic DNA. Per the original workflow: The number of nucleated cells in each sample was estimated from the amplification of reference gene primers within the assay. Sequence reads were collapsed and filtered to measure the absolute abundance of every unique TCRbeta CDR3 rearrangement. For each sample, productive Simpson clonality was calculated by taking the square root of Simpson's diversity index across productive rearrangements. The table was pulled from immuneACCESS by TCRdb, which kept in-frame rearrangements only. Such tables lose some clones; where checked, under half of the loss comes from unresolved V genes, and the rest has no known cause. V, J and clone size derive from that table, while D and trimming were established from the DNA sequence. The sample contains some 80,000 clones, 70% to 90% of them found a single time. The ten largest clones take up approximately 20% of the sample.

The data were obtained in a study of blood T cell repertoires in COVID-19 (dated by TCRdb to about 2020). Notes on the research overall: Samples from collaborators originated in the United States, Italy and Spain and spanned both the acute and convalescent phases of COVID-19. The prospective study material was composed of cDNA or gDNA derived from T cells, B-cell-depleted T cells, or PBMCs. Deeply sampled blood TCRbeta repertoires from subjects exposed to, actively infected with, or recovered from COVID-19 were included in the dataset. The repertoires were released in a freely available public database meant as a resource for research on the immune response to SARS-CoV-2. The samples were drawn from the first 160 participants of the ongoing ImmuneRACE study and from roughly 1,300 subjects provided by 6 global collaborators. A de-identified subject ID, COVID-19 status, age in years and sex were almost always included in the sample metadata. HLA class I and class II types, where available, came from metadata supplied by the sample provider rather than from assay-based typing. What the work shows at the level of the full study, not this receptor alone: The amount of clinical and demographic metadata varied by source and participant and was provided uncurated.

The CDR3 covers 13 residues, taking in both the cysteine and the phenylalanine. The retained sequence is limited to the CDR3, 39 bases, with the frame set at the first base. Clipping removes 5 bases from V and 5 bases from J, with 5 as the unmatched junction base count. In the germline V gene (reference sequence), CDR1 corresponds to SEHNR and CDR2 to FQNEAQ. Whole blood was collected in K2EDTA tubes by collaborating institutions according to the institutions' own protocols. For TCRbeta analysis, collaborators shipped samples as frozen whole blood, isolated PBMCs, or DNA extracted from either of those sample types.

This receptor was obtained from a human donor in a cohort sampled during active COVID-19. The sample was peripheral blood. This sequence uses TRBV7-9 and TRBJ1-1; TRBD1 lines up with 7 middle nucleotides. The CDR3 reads CASSPGGWTEAFF. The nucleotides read TGTGCCAGCAGCCCAGGGGGTTGGACTGAAGCTTTCTTT.